The 9 T cell receptor beta chains given below trace back to one sample, sequenced in a study of cytomegalovirus exposure and HLA in healthy donors. PCR involved 60 Vbeta and 13 Jbeta primers. TCRdb keeps only in-frame clones here, not all; method: immunoSEQ multiplex PCR. The table shows 150,000 to 200,000 clones, with 68% occurring only once. The sample taken for sequencing was PBMCs. These receptors all stem from a woman aged 18-29 years in good health and CMV-seropositive.

This clone came up a few times. This chain uses TRBV28 with TRBJ2-7; D not resolved. V lost 5 bases and J lost 2, with 16 bases in between. The CDR3 totals 15 residues. Germline assignment: CDR1 MDHEN and CDR2 SYDVKM. CDR3 in DNA: TGTGCCAGCAGTCTAATCCCCACAGATGCCTACGAGCAGTACTTC. Its translation: CASSLIPTDAYEQYF.

The rearrangement joins TRBV9 to TRBJ1-3; D call uncertain. Germline values: CDR1 SGDLS, CDR2 YYNGEE. This CDR3 has 15 amino acids. Trimming removed 3 bases at V and 0 bases at J, with 10 bases between. The CDR3: CASSADGYSGNTIYF. CDR3 DNA sequence: TGTGCCAGCAGCGCCGACGGGTACTCTGGAAACACCATATATTTT.

This chain connects TRBV7-2 to TRBJ2-1; 8 bases align to TRBD1. CDR1 is SGHTA, CDR2 FQGNSA, per germline. The CDR3 is 14 residues long. V gave up 3 bases and J gave up 8 bases; unmatched junction bases: 6. The CDR3 DNA sequence: TGTGCCAGCAGCTTCGACAGGGGTTTCGATGAGCAGTTCTTC. Encoded protein: CASSFDRGFDEQFF.

The rearrangement uses TRBV28 and TRBJ2-7; the match to TRBD1 covers 7 bases. The J segment lost 2 bases and the V segment lost 1 base, leaving 2 bases of the junction unmatched. The germline gives CDR1 MDHEN, CDR2 SYDVKM. The CDR3 is made up of 14 amino acids. The DNA for the CDR3 is TGTGCCAGCAGTTTATTAGGGGGCGCCTACGAGCAGTACTTC. This encodes CASSLLGGAYEQYF.

The V and J genes are TRBV15 and TRBJ2-7, with D possibly TRBD1 on 6 matching bases. CDR1 is LNHNV, CDR2 YYDKDF, per germline (reference sequence). The CDR3 covers 15 residues. Deletions cut 0 bases from V and 4 bases from J, with 13 bases between. The CDR3 here is CATSRDNRASYEQYF. The CDR3 nucleotides are TGTGCCACCAGCAGAGACAACAGGGCCTCATACGAGCAGTACTTC.

J is TRBJ1-2 and V is TRBV2; D unresolved. V lost 7 bases, J lost 0 bases, and 15 bases lay in between. CDR3 size: 15 residues. Germline V gene data show CDR1 as SNHLY and CDR2 as FYNNEI. The CDR3 spells CASNPSQHPNYGYTF. The CDR3 nucleotides read TGTGCCAGCAATCCCTCACAGCACCCTAACTATGGCTACACCTTC.

This clone is a singleton in its sample. The chain has TRBV2 and TRBJ1-3, with D hard to call. Trimming took 10 bases from V and 0 from J, leaving 19 bases between them. From germline, CDR1 is SNHLY and CDR2 FYNNEI. The CDR3 length is 16 residues. The CDR3 sequence is CATQLEGATSGNTIYF. The CDR3 DNA reads as TGTGCCACCCAACTGGAGGGTGCTACCTCTGGAAACACCATATATTTT.

This clone showed up just a few times. This chain joins TRBV6-5 and TRBJ1-2; D unresolved. CDR3 length equals 14 residues. The germline V gene has CDR1 MNHEY and CDR2 SVGAGI. Trimming removed 6 bases at V and 5 bases at J, with 16 bases between. CDR3 residues: CASSPLEGRYGYTF. The CDR3 DNA reads TGTGCCAGCAGCCCACTGGAGGGTCGGTATGGCTACACCTTC.

The V gene is TRBV10-3, the J gene TRBJ2-7; D call uncertain. The germline gives CDR1 ENHRY, CDR2 SYGVKD. V shed 3 bases and J shed 8 bases, with 8 bases lying between them. The CDR3 extends over 11 amino acids. The CDR3, as DNA: TGTGCCATCAGTGATCAGGCCAAGCAGTACTTC. Amino acids: CAISDQAKQYF.